This T cell receptor (beta chain) was obtained from a study of blood T cell repertoires in COVID-19. This CDR3 comprises 15 residues. V was pared by 0 bases and J by 4 bases, with 3 bases of the junction left unmatched. In germline, CDR1 is SGHRS, CDR2 YFSETQ. In its sample, this clone was seen once. Generated by immunoSEQ multiplex PCR, the TCRdb table keeps only in-frame clones and is missing some. The sample consists of about 140,000 clones, about nine tenths of them appearing once. This TCR was sampled from a human donor with COVID-19, enrolled during active disease. The donor label of this sample is uncertain. Sample: peripheral blood. The chain couples TRBV5-1 to TRBJ2-7; the match to TRBD2 covers 11 bases. The CDR3 protein is CASSLGTSGPYEQYF. In nucleotides, the CDR3 is TGCGCCAGCAGCTTGGGGACTAGCGGGCCTTACGAGCAGTACTTC.